The clone carrying this T cell receptor (beta chain) was seen at least ten times. Time point indicated: pre-sensitization, week 0. Treatment denoted: therapeutic diphenylcyclopropenone sensitization with weekly scalp DPC. After removal of 3 bases from V and 6 bases from J, the junction contained 7 bases not matched to a gene. Germline V gene lookup returns CDR1 SEHNR and CDR2 FQNEAQ (reference sequence). The CDR3 loop spans 15 amino acids. The sample originates from a study of human T cells and chemical hapten exposure. Original data processing: Between 23,224 and 690,600 TCRs appeared in each sample, and the median stood at about 93,000. TCRdb re-called the RACE reads with MiXCR, one entry per CDR3 protein. None of the V and J calls come from the authors' own analysis; TCRdb made them. The sample carries 250,000 to 300,000 distinct CDR3 sequences, roughly 8% recorded once.

The clonotype comes from a man aged 18 to 35 with alopecia areata. Some clones in this sample may be carry-over from other donors' samples. Sequenced here: whole blood, sampled in connection with sensitization to the hapten diphenylcyclopropenone (DPC). The V call is TRBV7-9, the J call TRBJ2-1; 8 positions match TRBD2. The CDR3 nucleotides are TGTGCCAGCAGCTTCATCGGGGGGGCCGTCAATGAGCAGTTCTTC. This sequence encodes CASSFIGGAVNEQFF.